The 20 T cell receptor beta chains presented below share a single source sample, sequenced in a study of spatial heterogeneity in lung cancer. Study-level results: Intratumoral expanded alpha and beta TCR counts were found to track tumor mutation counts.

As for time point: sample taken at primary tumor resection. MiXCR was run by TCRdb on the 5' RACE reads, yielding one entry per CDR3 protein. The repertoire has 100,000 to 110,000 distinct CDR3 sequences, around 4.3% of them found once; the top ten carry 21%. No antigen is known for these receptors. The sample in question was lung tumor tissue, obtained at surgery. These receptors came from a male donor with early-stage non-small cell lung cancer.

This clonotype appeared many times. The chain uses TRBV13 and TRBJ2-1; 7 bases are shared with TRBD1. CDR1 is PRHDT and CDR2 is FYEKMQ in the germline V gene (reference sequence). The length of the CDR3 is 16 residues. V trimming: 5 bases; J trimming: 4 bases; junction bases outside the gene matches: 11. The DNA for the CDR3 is TGTGCCAGCAGCCATACGGACAGGCAGCTATACAATGAGCAGTTCTTC. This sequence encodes CASSHTDRQLYNEQFF.

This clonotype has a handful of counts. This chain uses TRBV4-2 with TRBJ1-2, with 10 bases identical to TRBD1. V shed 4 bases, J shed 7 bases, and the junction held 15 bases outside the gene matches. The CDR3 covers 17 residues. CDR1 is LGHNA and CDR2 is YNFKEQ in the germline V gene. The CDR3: CASSPLTGTGEFGGYTF. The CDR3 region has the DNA TGTGCCAGCAGCCCGCTAACAGGGACAGGGGAGTTTGGTGGCTACACCTTC.

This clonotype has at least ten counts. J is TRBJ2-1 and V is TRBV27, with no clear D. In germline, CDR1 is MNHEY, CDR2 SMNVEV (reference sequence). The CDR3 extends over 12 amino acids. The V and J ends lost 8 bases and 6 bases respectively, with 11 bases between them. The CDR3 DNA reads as TGTGCCAGCTCCGTTCGTGGCAATGAGCAGTTCTTC. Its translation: CASSVRGNEQFF.

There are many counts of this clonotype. The CDR3 sequence: CASSLQGKDTQYF. DNA of the CDR3: TGTGCCAGCAGCTTGCAGGGAAAGGATACGCAGTATTTT. The chain carries TRBV5-5 and TRBJ2-3; D possibly corresponds to TRBD1 (5 bases). Looked up from germline, CDR1 is SGHKS and CDR2 is YYEKEE (reference sequence). The CDR3 covers 13 residues. V lost 1 base and J 6 bases, leaving 9 bases between the germline ends.

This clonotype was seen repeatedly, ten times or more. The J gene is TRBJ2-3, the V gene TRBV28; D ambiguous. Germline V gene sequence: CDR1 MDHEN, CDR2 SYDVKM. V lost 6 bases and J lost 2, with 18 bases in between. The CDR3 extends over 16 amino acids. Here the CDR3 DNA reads TGTGCCAGCAGCAAGTCTGATAGCTTCCACACAGATACGCAGTATTTT. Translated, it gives CASSKSDSFHTDTQYF.

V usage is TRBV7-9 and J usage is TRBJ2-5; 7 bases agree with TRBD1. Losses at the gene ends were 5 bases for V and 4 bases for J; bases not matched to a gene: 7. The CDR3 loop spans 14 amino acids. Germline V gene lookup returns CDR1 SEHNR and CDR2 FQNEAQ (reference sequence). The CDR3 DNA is TGTGCCAGCAGCGAATACAGGGGATCAGAGACCCAGTACTTC. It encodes CASSEYRGSETQYF.

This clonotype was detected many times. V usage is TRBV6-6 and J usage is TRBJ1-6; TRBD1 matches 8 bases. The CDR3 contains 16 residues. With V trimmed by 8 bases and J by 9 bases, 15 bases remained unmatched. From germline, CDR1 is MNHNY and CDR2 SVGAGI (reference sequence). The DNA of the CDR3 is TGTGCCAGCCTTCTAAGTCGGGGACAGGCGGGTTCACCCCTCCACTTT. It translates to CASLLSRGQAGSPLHF.

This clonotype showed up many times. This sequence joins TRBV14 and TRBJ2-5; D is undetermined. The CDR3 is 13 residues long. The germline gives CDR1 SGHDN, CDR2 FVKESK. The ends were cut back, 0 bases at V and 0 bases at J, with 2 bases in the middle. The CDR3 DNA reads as TGTGCCAGCAGCCAAGATAACCAAGAGACCCAGTACTTC. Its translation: CASSQDNQETQYF.

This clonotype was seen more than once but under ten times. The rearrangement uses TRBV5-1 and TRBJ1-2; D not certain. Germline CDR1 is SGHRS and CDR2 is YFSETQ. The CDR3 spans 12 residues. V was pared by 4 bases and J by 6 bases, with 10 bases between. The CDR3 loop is CASSLDLDGYTF. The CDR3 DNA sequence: TGCGCCAGCAGCCTAGATTTGGATGGCTACACCTTC.

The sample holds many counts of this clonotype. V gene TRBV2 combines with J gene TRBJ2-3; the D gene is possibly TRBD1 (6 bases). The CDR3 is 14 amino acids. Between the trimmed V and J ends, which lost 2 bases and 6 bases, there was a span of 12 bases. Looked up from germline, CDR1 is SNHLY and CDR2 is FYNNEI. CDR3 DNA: TGTGCCAGCAGTGAAATAGGGGGAGTGGATACGCAGTATTTT. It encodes CASSEIGGVDTQYF.

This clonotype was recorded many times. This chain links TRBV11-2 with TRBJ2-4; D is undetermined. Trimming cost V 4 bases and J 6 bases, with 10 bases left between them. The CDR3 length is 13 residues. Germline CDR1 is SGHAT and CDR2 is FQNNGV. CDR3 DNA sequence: TGTGCCAGCAGCTCCCCGGTTTTAAACATTCAGTACTTC. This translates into CASSSPVLNIQYF.

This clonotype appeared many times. The CDR3 reads CASSWGTGFNQPQHF. The CDR3 DNA reads TGTGCCAGCAGTTGGGGGACAGGGTTCAATCAGCCCCAGCATTTT. The chain combines TRBV7-9 with TRBJ1-5; 9 nucleotides match TRBD1. The CDR3 length is 15 residues. V lost 6 bases and J lost 3; bases outside the gene matches: 6. Germline-derived CDR1 and CDR2 are SEHNR and FQNEAQ (reference sequence).

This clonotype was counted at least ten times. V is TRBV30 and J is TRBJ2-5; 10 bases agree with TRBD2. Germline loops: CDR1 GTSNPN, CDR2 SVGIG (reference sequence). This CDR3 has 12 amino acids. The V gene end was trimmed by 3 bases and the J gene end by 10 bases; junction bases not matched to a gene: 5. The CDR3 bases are TGTGCCTGGAGAGGACTAGCGGAAGACCAGTACTTC. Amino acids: CAWRGLAEDQYF.

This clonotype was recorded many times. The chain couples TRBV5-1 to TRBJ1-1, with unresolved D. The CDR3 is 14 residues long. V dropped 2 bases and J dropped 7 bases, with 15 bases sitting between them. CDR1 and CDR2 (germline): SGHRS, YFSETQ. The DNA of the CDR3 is TGCGCCAGCAGCTTTTTGGGCGAGGTAAATGAAGCTTTCTTT. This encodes CASSFLGEVNEAFF.

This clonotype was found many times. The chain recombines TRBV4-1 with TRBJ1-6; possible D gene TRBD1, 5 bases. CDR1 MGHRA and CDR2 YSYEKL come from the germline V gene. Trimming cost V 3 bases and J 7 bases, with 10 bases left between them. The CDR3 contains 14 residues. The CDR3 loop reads CASSQNRLNSPLHF. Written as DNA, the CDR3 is TGCGCCAGCAGCCAGAACAGGCTGAATTCACCCCTCCACTTT.

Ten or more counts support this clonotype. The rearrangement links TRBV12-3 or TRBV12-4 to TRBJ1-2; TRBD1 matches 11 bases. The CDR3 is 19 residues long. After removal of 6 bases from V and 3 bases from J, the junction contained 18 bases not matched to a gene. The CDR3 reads CASSILSGQGAPYYYGYTF. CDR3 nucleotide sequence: TGTGCCAGCAGCATCCTATCCGGACAGGGGGCTCCATACTACTATGGCTACACCTTC.

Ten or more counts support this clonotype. DNA for the CDR3: TGTGCCAGCAGTTACTCGGTTGCGAGGTTCGCCCCCAGTGAGCAGTTCTTC. Amino acids: CASSYSVARFAPSEQFF. This chain links TRBV6-5 with TRBJ2-1, with D uncertain. CDR1 is MNHEY, CDR2 SVGAGI, per germline. Trimming took off 0 bases at V and 9 bases at J, with 21 bases between the two ends. The CDR3 runs to 17 residues.

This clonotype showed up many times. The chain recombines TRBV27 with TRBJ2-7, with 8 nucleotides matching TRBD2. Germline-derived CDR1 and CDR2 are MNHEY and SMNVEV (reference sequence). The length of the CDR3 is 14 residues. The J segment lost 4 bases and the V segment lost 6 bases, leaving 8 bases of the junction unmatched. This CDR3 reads CASSARLALYEQYF. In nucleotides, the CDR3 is TGTGCCAGCAGCGCCAGACTAGCGTTGTACGAGCAGTACTTC.

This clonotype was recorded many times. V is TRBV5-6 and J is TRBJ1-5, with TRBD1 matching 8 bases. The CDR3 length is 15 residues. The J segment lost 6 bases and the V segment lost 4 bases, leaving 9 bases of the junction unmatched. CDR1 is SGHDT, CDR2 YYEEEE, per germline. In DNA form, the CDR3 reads TGTGCCAGCAGCCTGGCCCGGGACAGGTTTCAGCCCCAGCATTTT. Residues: CASSLARDRFQPQHF.

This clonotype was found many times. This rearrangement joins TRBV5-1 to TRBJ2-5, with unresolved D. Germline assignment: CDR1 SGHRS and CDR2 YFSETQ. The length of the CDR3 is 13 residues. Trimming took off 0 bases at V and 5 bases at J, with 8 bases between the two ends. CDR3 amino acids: CASSLAVEETQYF. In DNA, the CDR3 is TGCGCCAGCAGCTTGGCCGTGGAGGAGACCCAGTACTTC.